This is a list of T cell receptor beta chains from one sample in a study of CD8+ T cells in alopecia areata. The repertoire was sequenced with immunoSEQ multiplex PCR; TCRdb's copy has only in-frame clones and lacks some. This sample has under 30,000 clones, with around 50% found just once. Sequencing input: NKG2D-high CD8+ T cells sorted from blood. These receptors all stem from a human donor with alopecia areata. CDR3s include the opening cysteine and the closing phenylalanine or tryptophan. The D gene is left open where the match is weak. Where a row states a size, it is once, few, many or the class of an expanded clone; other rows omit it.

CDR3 DNA: TGTGCCAGCAGCGAATCCGCGACTAGCGGGAGTGGCTACGAGCAGTACTTC
CDR3 protein: CASSESATSGSGYEQYF
D gene: TRBD2
J gene: TRBJ2-7
clone size: .
V gene: TRBV7-9

CDR3 DNA: TGCGCCAGCAGCCAAGCCCCCTTACGCGACAAGGAAAGCTCCTACGAGCAGTACTTC
CDR3 protein: CASSQAPLRDKESSYEQYF
D gene: .
J gene: TRBJ2-7
clone size: .
V gene: TRBV4-1

CDR3 DNA: TGCGCCAGCAGCCTAAGAGGGCCTAACCTTTACAATGAGCAGTTCTTC
CDR3 protein: CASSLRGPNLYNEQFF
D gene: .
J gene: TRBJ2-1
clone size: few
V gene: TRBV5-1

CDR3 DNA: TGCGCCAGCACCGAAGGGGTAGCTCTTGAGCAGTTCTTC
CDR3 protein: CASTEGVALEQFF
D gene: .
J gene: TRBJ2-1
clone size: once
V gene: TRBV5-1

CDR3 DNA: TGTGCCAGCAGCGACTACAGGACCTACGAGCAGTACTTC
CDR3 protein: CASSDYRTYEQYF
D gene: .
J gene: TRBJ2-7
clone size: few
V gene: TRBV7-9

CDR3 DNA: TGTGCCAGCAGCCCGGTAGCGGGAGAGGCAGATACGCAGTATTTT
CDR3 protein: CASSPVAGEADTQYF
D gene: TRBD2
J gene: TRBJ2-3
clone size: once
V gene: TRBV7-6

CDR3 DNA: TGTGCCAGCAGCTTAGGGGCGGGAGCCCCCCCAGATACGCAGTATTTT
CDR3 protein: CASSLGAGAPPDTQYF
D gene: TRBD2
J gene: TRBJ2-3
clone size: .
V gene: TRBV7-9

CDR3 DNA: TGTGCCAGCAGAGACCGGGACTACATGGAGACCCAGTACTTC
CDR3 protein: CASRDRDYMETQYF
D gene: TRBD2
J gene: TRBJ2-5
clone size: .
V gene: TRBV6-5

CDR3 DNA: TGTGCCAGTAGTCCGACAGCTTACGCTGAGCAGTTCTTC
CDR3 protein: CASSPTAYAEQFF
D gene: .
J gene: TRBJ2-1
clone size: few
V gene: TRBV19

CDR3 DNA: TGTGCCAGCAGCGAGGGAGTGAACACTGAAGCTTTCTTT
CDR3 protein: CASSEGVNTEAFF
D gene: .
J gene: TRBJ1-1
clone size: .
V gene: TRBV5-6

CDR3 DNA: TGTGCCAGCTTGCTAACGGGACTAGCGGGCGAAGAGACCCAGTACTTC
CDR3 protein: CASLLTGLAGEETQYF
D gene: TRBD2
J gene: TRBJ2-5
clone size: medium-sized
V gene: TRBV7-9

CDR3 DNA: TGTGCCAGCAGCTTCGGGACAGGGTATGGCTACACCTTC
CDR3 protein: CASSFGTGYGYTF
D gene: TRBD1
J gene: TRBJ1-2
clone size: .
V gene: TRBV11-2

CDR3 DNA: TGTGCCAGCAGCTCCTCTATGTCCCGGGCCTCCTACAATGAGCAGTTCTTC
CDR3 protein: CASSSSMSRASYNEQFF
D gene: .
J gene: TRBJ2-1
clone size: .
V gene: TRBV7-9

CDR3 DNA: TGTGCCAGCAGCAACCGGGACAGGGGGCGCTACGAGCAGTACTTC
CDR3 protein: CASSNRDRGRYEQYF
D gene: TRBD1
J gene: TRBJ2-7
clone size: few
V gene: TRBV27

CDR3 DNA: TGTGCCAGCAGCTCCGACGAAGGGGGTGGAGAAAAACTGTTTTTT
CDR3 protein: CASSSDEGGGEKLFF
D gene: .
J gene: TRBJ1-4
clone size: .
V gene: TRBV5-6

CDR3 DNA: TGCAGCGTGCCTCCAGGACAGGCCTCGGTCACTGAAGCTTTCTTT
CDR3 protein: CSVPPGQASVTEAFF
D gene: TRBD1
J gene: TRBJ1-1
clone size: .
V gene: TRBV29-1

CDR3 DNA: TGTGCCAGCAGCTGGGACAGGGTAGCCAAAAACATTCAGTACTTC
CDR3 protein: CASSWDRVAKNIQYF
D gene: TRBD1
J gene: TRBJ2-4
clone size: .
V gene: TRBV5-6

CDR3 DNA: TGTGCCAGCAGTTACTCTAGGACAGGGGGCACTGAAGCTTTCTTT
CDR3 protein: CASSYSRTGGTEAFF
D gene: TRBD1
J gene: TRBJ1-1
clone size: .
V gene: TRBV6-5

CDR3 DNA: TGCAGCGGAGAGGGTGGGCGGCGGACTGAAGCTTTCTTT
CDR3 protein: CSGEGGRRTEAFF
D gene: .
J gene: TRBJ1-1
clone size: .
V gene: TRBV29-1

CDR3 DNA: TGTGCCATCAGTGCTACTTTTCACAGCTGGGTCTACGAGCAGTACTTC
CDR3 protein: CAISATFHSWVYEQYF
D gene: .
J gene: TRBJ2-7
clone size: once
V gene: TRBV10-3

CDR3 DNA: TGTGCTAGCAGCCCCGTACCAGGGCGTGCTGAAGAGACCCAGTACTTC
CDR3 protein: CASSPVPGRAEETQYF
D gene: .
J gene: TRBJ2-5
clone size: once
V gene: TRBV7-7

CDR3 DNA: TGTGCCAGCAGTGACGGACAGGGGGCGCCTTACGAGCAGTACTTC
CDR3 protein: CASSDGQGAPYEQYF
D gene: TRBD1
J gene: TRBJ2-7
clone size: .
V gene: TRBV25-1

CDR3 DNA: TGTGCCAGTAGTACACCCCAGGGGTATGAGCAGTTCTTC
CDR3 protein: CASSTPQGYEQFF
D gene: .
J gene: TRBJ2-1
clone size: .
V gene: TRBV19

CDR3 DNA: TGTGCCAGCAGCTTGGGCGGGACTAGATCCTACGAGCAGTACTTC
CDR3 protein: CASSLGGTRSYEQYF
D gene: TRBD2
J gene: TRBJ2-7
clone size: .
V gene: TRBV11-2

CDR3 DNA: TGTGCCAGCAGTCCGCCCTCTGGAAACACCATATATTTT
CDR3 protein: CASSPPSGNTIYF
D gene: .
J gene: TRBJ1-3
clone size: .
V gene: TRBV9

CDR3 DNA: TGTGCCAGCAGTGGAATCCCGGCGAATCAGTACTTC
CDR3 protein: CASSGIPANQYF
D gene: .
J gene: TRBJ2-4
clone size: .
V gene: TRBV6-1

CDR3 DNA: TGTGCCAGCAGCTGGGGGGACGGGGAGCTGTTTTTT
CDR3 protein: CASSWGDGELFF
D gene: .
J gene: TRBJ2-2
clone size: .
V gene: TRBV5-4

CDR3 DNA: TGCGCCAGCAGCTTGGAAGGACAGGGGGCCGATGAGCAGTTCTTC
CDR3 protein: CASSLEGQGADEQFF
D gene: TRBD1
J gene: TRBJ2-1
clone size: .
V gene: TRBV5-1

CDR3 DNA: TGCAGCGTTTGGGGGGAGCCGGGACATAGCTCTGGGGCCAACGTCCTGACTTTC
CDR3 protein: CSVWGEPGHSSGANVLTF
D gene: .
J gene: TRBJ2-6
clone size: few
V gene: TRBV29-1

CDR3 DNA: TGCGCCAGCAGCCAAGATCCAGGAAACTACGAGCAGTACTTC
CDR3 protein: CASSQDPGNYEQYF
D gene: .
J gene: TRBJ2-7
clone size: few
V gene: TRBV4-1

CDR3 DNA: TGTGCCAGCAGCCTCACCCCCTACGAGCAGTACTTC
CDR3 protein: CASSLTPYEQYF
D gene: .
J gene: TRBJ2-7
clone size: .
V gene: TRBV7-9

CDR3 DNA: TGTGCCATCAGTGAGTCCGGCAATGAGCAGTTCTTC
CDR3 protein: CAISESGNEQFF
D gene: .
J gene: TRBJ2-1
clone size: few
V gene: TRBV10-3

CDR3 DNA: TGTGCCAGCAGCCCGGGGGCAGGGGCGGTCTATGGCTACACCTTC
CDR3 protein: CASSPGAGAVYGYTF
D gene: .
J gene: TRBJ1-2
clone size: .
V gene: TRBV5-6

CDR3 DNA: TGTGCCACCAGCAGAGCCCCCTTTAGGACAGTCTACTCTGGGGCCAACGTCCTGACTTTC
CDR3 protein: CATSRAPFRTVYSGANVLTF
D gene: .
J gene: TRBJ2-6
clone size: .
V gene: TRBV15

CDR3 DNA: TGTGCCAGCAGCCGAAAAGATCAGGGGCATGTGTACGAGCAGTACTTC
CDR3 protein: CASSRKDQGHVYEQYF
D gene: .
J gene: TRBJ2-7
clone size: .
V gene: TRBV14

CDR3 DNA: TGCGCCAGCAGCGCCTTCAGGGTGAACACTGAAGCTTTCTTT
CDR3 protein: CASSAFRVNTEAFF
D gene: .
J gene: TRBJ1-1
clone size: .
V gene: TRBV5-1

CDR3 DNA: TGCGCCAGCAGCCAAGAATCAGGCGCTGTAACCCGCGAGCAGTACTTC
CDR3 protein: CASSQESGAVTREQYF
D gene: .
J gene: TRBJ2-7
clone size: many
V gene: TRBV4-1

CDR3 DNA: TGTGCCAGCAGCGCATCTAGCGGGAGCTCCTACGAGCAGTACTTC
CDR3 protein: CASSASSGSSYEQYF
D gene: TRBD2
J gene: TRBJ2-7
clone size: few
V gene: TRBV7-9

CDR3 DNA: TGTGCCAGTACAGGGGGCGCGAAGGGGGGCACAGATACGCAGTATTTT
CDR3 protein: CASTGGAKGGTDTQYF
D gene: TRBD1
J gene: TRBJ2-3
clone size: .
V gene: TRBV27

CDR3 DNA: TGTGCCAGCAGTGAATGGGAGGCAGCGACTGGCTACACCTTC
CDR3 protein: CASSEWEAATGYTF
D gene: .
J gene: TRBJ1-2
clone size: .
V gene: TRBV2

CDR3 DNA: TGCGCCAGCAGAATATCCGGGACTAGCGGACTCACCGGGGAGCTGTTTTTT
CDR3 protein: CASRISGTSGLTGELFF
D gene: TRBD2
J gene: TRBJ2-2
clone size: .
V gene: TRBV5-1

CDR3 DNA: TGTGCCAGCAGCTTTCCTCCTCACAGTTTTTCCTACGAGCAGTACTTC
CDR3 protein: CASSFPPHSFSYEQYF
D gene: .
J gene: TRBJ2-7
clone size: few
V gene: TRBV7-9

CDR3 DNA: TGTGCCAGCAGCTCTACAGGGGGTAGTACAGATACGCAGTATTTT
CDR3 protein: CASSSTGGSTDTQYF
D gene: TRBD1
J gene: TRBJ2-3
clone size: .
V gene: TRBV7-2

CDR3 DNA: TGTGCCAGCAGTTTAGTGGGGCTGAGGACTGAAGCTTTCTTT
CDR3 protein: CASSLVGLRTEAFF
D gene: .
J gene: TRBJ1-1
clone size: few
V gene: TRBV27

CDR3 DNA: TGTGCCAGCAGCTTGATTGGGACAGAAATTTACAATGAGCAGTTCTTC
CDR3 protein: CASSLIGTEIYNEQFF
D gene: TRBD1
J gene: TRBJ2-1
clone size: .
V gene: TRBV7-8

CDR3 DNA: TGTGCCAGCAGTTTGACAGGGGCTGATAGCAATCAGCCCCAGCATTTT
CDR3 protein: CASSLTGADSNQPQHF
D gene: TRBD1
J gene: TRBJ1-5
clone size: few
V gene: TRBV27

CDR3 DNA: TGTGCCAGCAGTTCTAACCAGGGGGACACTGAAGCTTTCTTT
CDR3 protein: CASSSNQGDTEAFF
D gene: TRBD1
J gene: TRBJ1-1
clone size: .
V gene: TRBV28